The text below deals with one T cell receptor (beta chain). This sample was included in a study of blood T cell repertoires in COVID-19. This CDR3 spans 14 amino acids. V was cut by 5 bases and J by 7 bases, with 12 bases left in between. Per the germline V gene, CDR1 is LNHDA and CDR2 is SQIVND (reference sequence). This table comes from immunoSEQ multiplex PCR, and its TCRdb copy is limited to in-frame clones, with some not included. The top ten hold roughly 2.9% of the sample, which has about 140,000 clones, about 75% seen once. The rearrangement joins TRBV19 to TRBJ1-6, with D perhaps TRBD1 (5 bases). Sample: PBMCs or T cells enriched from blood (not recorded which). The receptor's source is a woman in her fifties or sixties who had recovered from COVID-19. CDR3 DNA: TGTGCCAGTAGTTCTCAGGGAGGAAATTCACCCCTCCACTTT. It yields the protein CASSSQGGNSPLHF.